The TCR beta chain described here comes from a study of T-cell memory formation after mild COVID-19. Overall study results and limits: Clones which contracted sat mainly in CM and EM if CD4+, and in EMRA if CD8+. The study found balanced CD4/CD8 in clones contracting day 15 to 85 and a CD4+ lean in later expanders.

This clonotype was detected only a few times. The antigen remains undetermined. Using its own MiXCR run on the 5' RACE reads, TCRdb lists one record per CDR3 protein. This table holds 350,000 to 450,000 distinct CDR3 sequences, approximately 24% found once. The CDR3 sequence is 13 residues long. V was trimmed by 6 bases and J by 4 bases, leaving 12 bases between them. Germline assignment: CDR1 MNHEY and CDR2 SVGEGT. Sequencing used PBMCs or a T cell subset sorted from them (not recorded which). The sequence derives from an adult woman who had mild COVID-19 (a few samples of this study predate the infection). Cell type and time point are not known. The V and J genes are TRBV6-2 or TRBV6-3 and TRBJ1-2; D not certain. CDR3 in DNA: TGTGCCAGCAGCGCTCCGGGAGCCTATGGCTACACCTTC. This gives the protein CASSAPGAYGYTF.